This entry describes one T cell receptor beta chain. Its target is unknown. This record belongs to a study of T cell responses to AZD1222 COVID-19 vaccine. Looking at the study overall: Second-dose recipients at about 4 or about 12 weeks were treated as one pooled group. Study-level points and caveats: Recipients of AZD1222 seropositive at baseline numbered only six or seven. Following two doses of AZD1222, Spike-specific TCR breadth and depth rose. Spike-spanning, vaccine-associated CD4 TCRs were dominant at 160-218 and 743-854.

Assay used: immunoSEQ multiplex PCR; TCRdb lists only in-frame clones, some missing. The sample yields 130,000 to 150,000 clones, around 91% seen once. The source is an adult in good health. Sequencing used peripheral blood, obtained on day 0 of AZD1222 vaccination.

The CDR3 DNA reads as TGTGCCAGCAGTTTAACAGGGGCGAACACTGAAGCTTTCTTT. Encoded protein: CASSLTGANTEAFF. The rearrangement links TRBV7-6 to TRBJ1-1, with 7 bases identical to TRBD1. Germline-derived CDR1 and CDR2 are SGHVS and FNYEAQ. Trimming cost V 6 bases and J 1 base; bases outside gene matches: 5. The CDR3 consists of 14 residues. Filled out from reference TRBV7-6 and TRBJ1-1, the complete variable domain reads GAGVSQSPRYKVTKRGQDVALRCDPISGHVSLYWYRQALGQGPEFLTYFNYEAQQDKSGLPNDRFSAERPEGSISTLTIQRTEQRDSAMYRCASSLTGANTEAFFGQGTRLTVV.